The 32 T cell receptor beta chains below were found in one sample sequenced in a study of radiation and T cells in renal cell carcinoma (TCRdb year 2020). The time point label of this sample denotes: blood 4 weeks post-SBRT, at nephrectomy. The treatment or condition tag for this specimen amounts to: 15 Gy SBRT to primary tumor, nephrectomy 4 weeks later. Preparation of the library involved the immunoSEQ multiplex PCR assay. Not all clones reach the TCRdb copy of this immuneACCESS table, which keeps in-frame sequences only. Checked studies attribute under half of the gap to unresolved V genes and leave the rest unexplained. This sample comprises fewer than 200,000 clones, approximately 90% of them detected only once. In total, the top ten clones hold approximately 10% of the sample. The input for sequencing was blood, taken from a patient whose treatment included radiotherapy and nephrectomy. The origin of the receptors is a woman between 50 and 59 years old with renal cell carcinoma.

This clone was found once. DNA of the CDR3: TGTGCCAGCAGAGCGGGGACATCTAGCAATCAGCCCCAGCATTTT. Translating gives CASRAGTSSNQPQHF. The gene calls are TRBV2 and TRBJ1-5, with a tentative D call TRBD1 (6 bases). CDR1 and CDR2 (germline): SNHLY, FYNNEI. The V gene lost 6 bases and the J gene lost 0 bases, with 12 bases spanning the gap. The CDR3 is made up of 15 amino acids.

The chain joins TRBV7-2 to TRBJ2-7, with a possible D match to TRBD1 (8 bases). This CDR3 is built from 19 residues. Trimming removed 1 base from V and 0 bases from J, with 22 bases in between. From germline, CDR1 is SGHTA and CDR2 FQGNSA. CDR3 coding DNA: TGTGCCAGCAGCTTAGAATACGCGGCGGGGGACAGGTTCTCCTACGAGCAGTACTTC. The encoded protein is CASSLEYAAGDRFSYEQYF.

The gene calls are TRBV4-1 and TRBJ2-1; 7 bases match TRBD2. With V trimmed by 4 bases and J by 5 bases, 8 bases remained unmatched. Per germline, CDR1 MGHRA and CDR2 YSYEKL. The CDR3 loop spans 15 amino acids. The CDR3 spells CASSPGQRGHNEQFF. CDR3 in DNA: TGCGCCAGCAGCCCGGGCCAGCGGGGTCACAATGAGCAGTTCTTC.

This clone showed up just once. The CDR3 sequence is CASSQDRIAGTNTQYF. DNA for the CDR3: TGCGCCAGCAGCCAAGATCGGATAGCGGGGACGAATACGCAGTATTTT. The chain couples TRBV4-1 to TRBJ2-3, with TRBD2 matching 8 bases. The CDR3 has 16 residues. Losses at the gene ends were 0 bases for V and 7 bases for J; bases not matched to a gene: 9. Germline assignment: CDR1 MGHRA and CDR2 YSYEKL.

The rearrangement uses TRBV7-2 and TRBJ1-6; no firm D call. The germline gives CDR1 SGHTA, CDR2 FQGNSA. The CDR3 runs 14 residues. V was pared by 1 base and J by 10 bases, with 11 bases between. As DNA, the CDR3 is TGTGCCAGCAGCTTAGAACGGTTTGGGTCACCCCTCCACTTT. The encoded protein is CASSLERFGSPLHF.

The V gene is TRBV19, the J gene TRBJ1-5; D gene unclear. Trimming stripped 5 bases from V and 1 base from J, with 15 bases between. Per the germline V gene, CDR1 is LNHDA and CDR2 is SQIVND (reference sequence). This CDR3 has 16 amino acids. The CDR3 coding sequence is TGTGCCAGTAGTCGGACGAGCGGATTGAGCAATCAGCCCCAGCATTTT. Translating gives CASSRTSGLSNQPQHF.

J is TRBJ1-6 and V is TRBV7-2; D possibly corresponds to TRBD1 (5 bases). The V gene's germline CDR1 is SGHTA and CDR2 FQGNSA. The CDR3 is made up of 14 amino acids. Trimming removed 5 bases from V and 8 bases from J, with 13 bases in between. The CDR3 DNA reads TGTGCCAGCAGCGCGGACACGGGGCATTCACCCCTCCACTTT. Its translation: CASSADTGHSPLHF.

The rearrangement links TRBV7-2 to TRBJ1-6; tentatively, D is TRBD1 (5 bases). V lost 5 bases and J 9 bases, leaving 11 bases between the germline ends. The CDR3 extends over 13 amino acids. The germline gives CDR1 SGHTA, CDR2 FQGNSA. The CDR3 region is CASSPQGVSPLHF. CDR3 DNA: TGTGCCAGCAGCCCTCAAGGGGTTTCACCCCTCCACTTT.

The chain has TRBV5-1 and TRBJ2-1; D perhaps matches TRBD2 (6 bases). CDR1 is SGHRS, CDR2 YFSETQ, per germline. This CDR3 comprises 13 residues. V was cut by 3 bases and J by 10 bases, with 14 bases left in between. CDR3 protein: CASSSEGAGEQFF. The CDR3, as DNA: TGCGCCAGCAGCTCGGAGGGAGCCGGCGAGCAGTTCTTC.

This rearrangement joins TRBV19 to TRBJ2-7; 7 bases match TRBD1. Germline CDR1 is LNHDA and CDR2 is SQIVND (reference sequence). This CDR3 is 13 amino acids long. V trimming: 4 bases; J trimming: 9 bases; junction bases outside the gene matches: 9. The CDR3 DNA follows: TGTGCCAGTAGTAAGGACAGGAGGCACGGGCAGTACTTC. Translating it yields CASSKDRRHGQYF.

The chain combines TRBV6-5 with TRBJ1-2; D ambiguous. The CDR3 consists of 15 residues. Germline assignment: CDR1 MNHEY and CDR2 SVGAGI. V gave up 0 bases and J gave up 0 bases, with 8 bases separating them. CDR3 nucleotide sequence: TGTGCCAGCAGTTACTCGTTTTCAGCTAACTATGGCTACACCTTC. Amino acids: CASSYSFSANYGYTF.

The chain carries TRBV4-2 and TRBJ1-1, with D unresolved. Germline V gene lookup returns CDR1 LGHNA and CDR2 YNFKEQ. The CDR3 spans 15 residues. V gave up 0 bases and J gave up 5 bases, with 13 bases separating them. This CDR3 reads CASSQDERKWTEAFF. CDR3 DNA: TGTGCCAGCAGCCAAGATGAGAGAAAATGGACTGAAGCTTTCTTT.

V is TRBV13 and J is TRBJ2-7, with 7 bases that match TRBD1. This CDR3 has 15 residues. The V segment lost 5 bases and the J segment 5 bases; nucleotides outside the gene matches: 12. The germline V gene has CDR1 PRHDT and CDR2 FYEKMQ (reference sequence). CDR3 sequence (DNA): TGTGCCAGCAGCCGATCATTCGACAGGGCCGACGAGCAGTACTTC. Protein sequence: CASSRSFDRADEQYF.

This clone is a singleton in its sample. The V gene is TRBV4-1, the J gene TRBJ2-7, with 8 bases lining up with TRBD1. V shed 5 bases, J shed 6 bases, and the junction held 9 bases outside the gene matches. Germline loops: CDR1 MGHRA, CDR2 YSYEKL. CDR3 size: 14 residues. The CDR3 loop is CASSTRDRRGEQYF. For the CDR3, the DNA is TGCGCCAGCAGCACCCGGGACAGGCGGGGCGAGCAGTACTTC.

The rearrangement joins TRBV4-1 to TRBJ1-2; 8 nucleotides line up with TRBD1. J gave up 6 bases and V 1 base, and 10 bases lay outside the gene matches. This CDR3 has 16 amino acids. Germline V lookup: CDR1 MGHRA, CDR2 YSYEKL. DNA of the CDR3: TGCGCCAGCAGCCAAGGGACAGGGAAACTATCGGATGGCTACACCTTC. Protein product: CASSQGTGKLSDGYTF.

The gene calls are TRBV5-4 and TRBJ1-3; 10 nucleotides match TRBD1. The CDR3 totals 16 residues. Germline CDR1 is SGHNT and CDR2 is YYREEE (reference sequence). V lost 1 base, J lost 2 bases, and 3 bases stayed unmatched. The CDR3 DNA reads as TGTGCCAGCAGCTTGCTGGGACAGGGGACTGGAAACACCATATATTTT. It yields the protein CASSLLGQGTGNTIYF. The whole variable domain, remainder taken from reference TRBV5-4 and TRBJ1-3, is ETGVTQSPTHLIKTRGQQVTLRCSSQSGHNTVSWYQQALGQGPQFIFQYYREEENGRGNFPPRFSGLQFPNYSSELNVNALELDDSALYLCASSLLGQGTGNTIYFGEGSWLTVV.

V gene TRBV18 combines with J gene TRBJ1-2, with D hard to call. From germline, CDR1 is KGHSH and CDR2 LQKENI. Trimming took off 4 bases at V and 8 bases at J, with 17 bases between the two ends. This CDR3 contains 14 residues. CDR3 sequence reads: CASSRQEGEEGYTF. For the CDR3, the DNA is TGTGCCAGCTCACGGCAGGAGGGAGAGGAGGGCTACACCTTC.

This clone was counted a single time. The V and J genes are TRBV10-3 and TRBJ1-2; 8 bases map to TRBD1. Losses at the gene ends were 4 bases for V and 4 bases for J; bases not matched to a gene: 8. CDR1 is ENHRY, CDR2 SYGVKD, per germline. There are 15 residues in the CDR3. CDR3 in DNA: TGTGCCATCAGTGGGGGGACAGGAATCGTCTATGGCTACACCTTC. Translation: CAISGGTGIVYGYTF.

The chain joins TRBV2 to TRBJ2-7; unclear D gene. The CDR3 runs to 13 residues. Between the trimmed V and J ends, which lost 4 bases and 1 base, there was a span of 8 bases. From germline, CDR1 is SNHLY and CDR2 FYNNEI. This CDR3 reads CASSVQGSYEQYF. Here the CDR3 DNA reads TGTGCCAGCAGTGTTCAAGGGTCCTACGAGCAGTACTTC.

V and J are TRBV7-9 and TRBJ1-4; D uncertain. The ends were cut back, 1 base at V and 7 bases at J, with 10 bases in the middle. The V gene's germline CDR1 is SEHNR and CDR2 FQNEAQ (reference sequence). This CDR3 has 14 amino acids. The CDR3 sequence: CASSLVGVSEKLFF. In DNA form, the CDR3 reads TGTGCCAGCAGCTTAGTAGGTGTTAGTGAAAAACTGTTTTTT.

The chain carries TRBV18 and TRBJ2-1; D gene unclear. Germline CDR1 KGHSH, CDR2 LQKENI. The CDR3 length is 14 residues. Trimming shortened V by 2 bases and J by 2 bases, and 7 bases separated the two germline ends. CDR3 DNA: TGTGCCAGCTCACCAACTGTCCCCTACAATGAGCAGTTCTTC. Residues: CASSPTVPYNEQFF.

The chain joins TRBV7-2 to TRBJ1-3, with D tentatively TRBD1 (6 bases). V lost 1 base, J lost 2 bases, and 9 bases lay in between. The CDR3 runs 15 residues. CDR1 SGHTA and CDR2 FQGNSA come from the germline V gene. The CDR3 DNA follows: TGTGCCAGCAGCTTAGGCGCAGGGGCTGGAAACACCATATATTTT. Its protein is CASSLGAGAGNTIYF.

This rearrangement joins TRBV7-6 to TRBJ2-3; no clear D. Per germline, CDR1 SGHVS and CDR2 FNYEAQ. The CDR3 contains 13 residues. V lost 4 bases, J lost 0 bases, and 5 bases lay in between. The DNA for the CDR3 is TGTGCCAGCAGCTATGTTAGCACAGATACGCAGTATTTT. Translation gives CASSYVSTDTQYF. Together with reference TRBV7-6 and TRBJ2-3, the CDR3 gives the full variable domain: GAGVSQSPRYKVTKRGQDVALRCDPISGHVSLYWYRQALGQGPEFLTYFNYEAQQDKSGLPNDRFSAERPEGSISTLTIQRTEQRDSAMYRCASSYVSTDTQYFGPGTRLTVL.

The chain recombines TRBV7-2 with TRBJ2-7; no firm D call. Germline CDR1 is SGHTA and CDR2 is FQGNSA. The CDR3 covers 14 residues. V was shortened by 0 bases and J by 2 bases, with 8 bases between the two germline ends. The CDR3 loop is CASSLAFSTYEQYF. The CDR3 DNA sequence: TGTGCCAGCAGCTTAGCTTTTTCGACCTACGAGCAGTACTTC.

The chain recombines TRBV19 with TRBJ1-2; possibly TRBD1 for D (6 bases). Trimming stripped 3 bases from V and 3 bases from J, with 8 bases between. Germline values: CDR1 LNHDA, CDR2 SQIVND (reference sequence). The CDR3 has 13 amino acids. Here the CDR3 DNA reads TGTGCCAGTAGTATCTGGACAGACTATGGCTACACCTTC. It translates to CASSIWTDYGYTF. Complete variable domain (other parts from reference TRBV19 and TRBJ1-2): DGGITQSPKYLFRKEGQNVTLSCEQNLNHDAMYWYRQDPGQGLRLIYYSQIVNDFQKGDIAEGYSVSREKKESFPLTVTSAQKNPTAFYLCASSIWTDYGYTFGSGTRLTVV.

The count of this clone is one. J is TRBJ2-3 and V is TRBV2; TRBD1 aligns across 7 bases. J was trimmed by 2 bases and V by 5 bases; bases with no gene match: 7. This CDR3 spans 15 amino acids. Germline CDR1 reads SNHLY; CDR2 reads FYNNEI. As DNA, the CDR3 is TGTGCCAGCAGTTCACAGGGGCTAGACACAGATACGCAGTATTTT. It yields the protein CASSSQGLDTDTQYF.

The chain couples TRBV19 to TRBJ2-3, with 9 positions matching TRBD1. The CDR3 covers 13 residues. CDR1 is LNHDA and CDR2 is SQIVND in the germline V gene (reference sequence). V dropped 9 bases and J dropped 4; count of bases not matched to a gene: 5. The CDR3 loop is CASRQGGPDTQYF. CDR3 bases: TGTGCCAGCCGACAGGGGGGTCCAGATACGCAGTATTTT.

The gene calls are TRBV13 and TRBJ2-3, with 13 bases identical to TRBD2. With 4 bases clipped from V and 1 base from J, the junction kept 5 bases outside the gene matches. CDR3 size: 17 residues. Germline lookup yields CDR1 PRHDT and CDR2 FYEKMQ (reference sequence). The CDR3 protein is CASSSGGTSGGTDTQYF. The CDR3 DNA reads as TGTGCCAGCAGCTCAGGGGGGACTAGCGGGGGCACAGATACGCAGTATTTT.

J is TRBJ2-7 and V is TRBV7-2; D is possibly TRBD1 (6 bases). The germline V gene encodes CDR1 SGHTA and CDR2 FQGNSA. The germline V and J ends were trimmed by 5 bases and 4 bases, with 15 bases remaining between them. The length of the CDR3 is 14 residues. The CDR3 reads CASSEPQGRYEQYF. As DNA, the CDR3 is TGTGCCAGCAGCGAACCACAGGGAAGGTACGAGCAGTACTTC.

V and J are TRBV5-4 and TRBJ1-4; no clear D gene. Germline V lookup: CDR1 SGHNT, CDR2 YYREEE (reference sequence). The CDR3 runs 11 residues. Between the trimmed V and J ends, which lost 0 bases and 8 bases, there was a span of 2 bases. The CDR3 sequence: CASSLGEKLFF. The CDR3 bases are TGTGCCAGCAGCTTGGGAGAAAAACTGTTTTTT.

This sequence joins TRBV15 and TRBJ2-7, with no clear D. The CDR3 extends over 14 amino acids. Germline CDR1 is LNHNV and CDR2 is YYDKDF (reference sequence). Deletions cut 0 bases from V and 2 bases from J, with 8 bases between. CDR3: CATSRDPRTYEQYF. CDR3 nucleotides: TGTGCCACCAGCAGAGATCCCCGAACCTACGAGCAGTACTTC.

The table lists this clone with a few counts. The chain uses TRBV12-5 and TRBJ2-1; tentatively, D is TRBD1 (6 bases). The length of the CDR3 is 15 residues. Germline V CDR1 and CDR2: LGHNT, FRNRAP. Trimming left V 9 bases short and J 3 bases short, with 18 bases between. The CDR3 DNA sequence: TGTGCTAGCGTCCCTTCCAGGGGAGACTACAATGAGCAGTTCTTC. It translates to CASVPSRGDYNEQFF.